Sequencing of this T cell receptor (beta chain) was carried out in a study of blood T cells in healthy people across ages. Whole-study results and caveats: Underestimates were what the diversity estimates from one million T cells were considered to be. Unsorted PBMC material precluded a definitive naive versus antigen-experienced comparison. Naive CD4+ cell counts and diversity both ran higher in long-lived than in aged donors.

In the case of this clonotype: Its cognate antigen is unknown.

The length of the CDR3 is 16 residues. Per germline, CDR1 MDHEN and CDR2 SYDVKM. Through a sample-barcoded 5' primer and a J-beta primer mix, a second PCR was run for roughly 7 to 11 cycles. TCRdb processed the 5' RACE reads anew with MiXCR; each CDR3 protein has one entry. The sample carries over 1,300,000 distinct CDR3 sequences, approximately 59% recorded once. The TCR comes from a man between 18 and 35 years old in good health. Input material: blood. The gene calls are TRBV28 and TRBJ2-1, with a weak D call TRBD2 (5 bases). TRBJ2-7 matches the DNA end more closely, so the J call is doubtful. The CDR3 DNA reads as TGTGCCAGCAGTTATTCGGCGGGCCAGCACTACAATGAGCAGTACTTC. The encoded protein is CASSYSAGQHYNEQYF.